This T cell receptor (beta chain) came from a study of CD8+ T cells in alopecia areata (dated by TCRdb to 2016 to 2019). General notes on the study: The study used high-throughput TCRbeta sequencing to examine T cell clonal expansion in alopecia areata, in both the C3H/HeJ mouse model and human patients. On the human side, TCRbeta sequencing was run on scalp tissue and on sorted CD4+ and CD8+ peripheral blood T cells from healthy controls and from alopecia areata patients with either patchy or totalis/universalis disease. Clonality in the scalp was compared among normal scalp (n=4), patchy alopecia areata scalp (n=8), and alopecia totalis/universalis scalp (n=8). RNA was obtained with the PAXgene miRNA kit for fixed scalp, the miRNeasy kit for PBMCs, and the RNeasy kit for mouse skin. immunoSEQ multiplex PCR using 35 Vbeta forward primers and 13 Jbeta reverse primers was used to amplify TCRbeta CDR3 regions. Overall study results and their limits: Scalp TCR repertoire analysis is complicated because resident alphabeta T cells in normal human skin are also sequenced, whereas mouse skin is dominated by gammadelta T cells. Compared with normal scalp, lesional scalp had higher clonality and more expanded CD8+ clones, particularly in alopecia totalis/universalis, a pattern that suggests antigenic drive. Shared TCR sequences between patients were less evident than in mice, which may be partly attributable to HLA diversity in the patient population.

On this clone itself: Its antigen is not yet known. Per-nucleotide qualities are absent, and no much larger clonotype sits a single base away.

Library preparation employed the immunoSEQ multiplex PCR assay. For TCR sequencing, RNA was extracted from every sample and reverse transcribed into cDNA to serve as template. First-strand cDNA was synthesized using SuperScript III with a 2:1 mix of oligo-dT and random hexamers. Amplification bias was assessed with a synthetic immune receptor repertoire, and residual bias was removed computationally. From the authors' description of their analysis: Raw reads were preprocessed for error removal, and CDR3 was defined according to IMGT conventions as running from the conserved cysteine to phenylalanine. Clonality was calculated as 1 minus Shannon entropy normalized by log2 of the number of productive unique TCRs. Scalp TCRbeta sequences were cross-referenced with sorted blood CD4 and CD8 repertoires so that the CD4 or CD8 identity of scalp clones could be inferred. TCRdb obtained this table from immuneACCESS and retained in-frame rearrangements with V and J assigned. These tables miss some clones; where compared with another copy, unresolved V genes account for less than half of the shortfall, and the remainder is unexplained. That table is the source of V, J and clone size, and D and trimming were worked out from the DNA. This sample lists 90,000 to 120,000 clones; under 60% were detected once. The top ten constitute roughly 25% of the sample.

Peripheral blood and lesional scalp punch biopsies were obtained from patients with alopecia areata. PBMCs were isolated by density centrifugation and stained for CD3, CD4 and CD8, after which CD4+ and CD8+ T cells were sorted on a FACSAria. Alopecia areata patients who were not treated were recruited through a multicenter biomarker study. In several patients from the biomarker study, blood CD8+ T cells were sorted further into NKG2D-low and NKG2D-high fractions. Sequencing was performed on NKG2D-low CD8+ T cells sorted from blood. This sample's cell subset or site label indicates: sorted CD8+ NKG2D-low blood T cells. The origin of this receptor is a human donor with alopecia areata.

The CDR3 protein is CASSHPLAGGPTDTQYF. The DNA sequence is as follows: TGCGCCAGCAGCCATCCGCTAGCGGGAGGGCCGACAGATACGCAGTATTTT. The chain couples TRBV4-1 to TRBJ2-3; 12 junctional bases match TRBD2. Including cysteine and phenylalanine, the CDR3 has 17 amino acids. Only CDR3 DNA is held: 51 bases, read in frame from base 1. V loses 3 bases at its end and J loses 3 bases; junction bases beyond the gene matches: 7. CDR1 and CDR2 are drawn from the germline V gene: MGHRA, YSYEKL.